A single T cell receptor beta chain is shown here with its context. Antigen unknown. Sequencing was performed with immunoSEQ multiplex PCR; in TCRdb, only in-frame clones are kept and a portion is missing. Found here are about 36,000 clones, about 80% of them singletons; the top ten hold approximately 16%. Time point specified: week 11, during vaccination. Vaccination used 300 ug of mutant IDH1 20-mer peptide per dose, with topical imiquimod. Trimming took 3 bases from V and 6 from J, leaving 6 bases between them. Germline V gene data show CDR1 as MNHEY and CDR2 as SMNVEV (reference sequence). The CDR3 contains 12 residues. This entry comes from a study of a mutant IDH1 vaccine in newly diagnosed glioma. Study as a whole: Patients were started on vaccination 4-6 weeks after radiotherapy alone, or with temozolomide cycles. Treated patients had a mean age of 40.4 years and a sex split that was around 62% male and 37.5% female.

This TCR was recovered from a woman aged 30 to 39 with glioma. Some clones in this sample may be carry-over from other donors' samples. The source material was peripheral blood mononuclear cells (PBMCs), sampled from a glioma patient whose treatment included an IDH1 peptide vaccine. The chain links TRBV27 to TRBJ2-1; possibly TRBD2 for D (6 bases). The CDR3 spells CASSLGGNEQFF. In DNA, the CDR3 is TGTGCCAGCAGTTTGGGGGGCAATGAGCAGTTCTTC.